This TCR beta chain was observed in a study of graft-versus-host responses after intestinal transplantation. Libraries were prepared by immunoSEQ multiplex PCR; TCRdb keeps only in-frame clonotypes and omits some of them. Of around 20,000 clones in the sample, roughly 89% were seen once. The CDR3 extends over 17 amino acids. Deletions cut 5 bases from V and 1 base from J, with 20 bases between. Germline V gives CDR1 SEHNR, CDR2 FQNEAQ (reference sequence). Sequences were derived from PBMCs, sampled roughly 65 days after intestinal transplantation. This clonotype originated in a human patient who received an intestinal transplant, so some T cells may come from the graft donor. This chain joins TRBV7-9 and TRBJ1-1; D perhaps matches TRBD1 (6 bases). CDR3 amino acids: CASSTSNRDPENTEAFF. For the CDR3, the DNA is TGTGCCAGCAGCACCTCGAACAGGGATCCGGAGAACACTGAAGCTTTCTTT.